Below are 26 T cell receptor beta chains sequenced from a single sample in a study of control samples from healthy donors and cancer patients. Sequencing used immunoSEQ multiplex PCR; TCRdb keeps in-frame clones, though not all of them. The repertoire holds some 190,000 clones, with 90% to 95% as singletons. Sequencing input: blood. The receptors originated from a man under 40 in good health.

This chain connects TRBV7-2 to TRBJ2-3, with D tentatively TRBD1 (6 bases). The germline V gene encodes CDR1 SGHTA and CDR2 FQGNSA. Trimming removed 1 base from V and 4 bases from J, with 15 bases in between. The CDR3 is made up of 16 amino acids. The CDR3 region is CASSLVGRGVPDTQYF. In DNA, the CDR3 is TGTGCCAGCAGCTTAGTTGGCAGGGGTGTCCCAGATACGCAGTATTTT.

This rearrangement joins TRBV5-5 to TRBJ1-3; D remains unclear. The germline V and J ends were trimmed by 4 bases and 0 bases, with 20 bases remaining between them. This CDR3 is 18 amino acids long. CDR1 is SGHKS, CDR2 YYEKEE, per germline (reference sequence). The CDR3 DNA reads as TGTGCCAGCAGCGTGTCCACCTCACACGGTGGCTCTGGAAACACCATATATTTT. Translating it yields CASSVSTSHGGSGNTIYF. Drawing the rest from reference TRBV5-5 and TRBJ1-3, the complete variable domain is DAGVTQSPTHLIKTRGQQVTLRCSPISGHKSVSWYQQVLGQGPQFIFQYYEKEERGRGNFPDRFSARQFPNYSSELNVNALLLGDSALYLCASSVSTSHGGSGNTIYFGEGSWLTVV.

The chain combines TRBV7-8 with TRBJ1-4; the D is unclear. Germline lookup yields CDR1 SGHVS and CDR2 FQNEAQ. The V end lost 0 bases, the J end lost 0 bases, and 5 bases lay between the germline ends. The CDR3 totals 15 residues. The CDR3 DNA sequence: TGTGCCAGCAGCTTAGCGGAGACAACTAATGAAAAACTGTTTTTT. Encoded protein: CASSLAETTNEKLFF.

This chain's CDR3 is CSVAASNYGYTF. CDR3 DNA: TGCAGCGTGGCAGCGTCTAACTATGGCTACACCTTC. The chain combines TRBV29-1 with TRBJ1-2; no firm D call. From germline, CDR1 is SQVTM and CDR2 ANQGSEA. The CDR3 contains 12 residues. V was shortened by 6 bases and J by 0 bases, with 8 bases between the two germline ends.

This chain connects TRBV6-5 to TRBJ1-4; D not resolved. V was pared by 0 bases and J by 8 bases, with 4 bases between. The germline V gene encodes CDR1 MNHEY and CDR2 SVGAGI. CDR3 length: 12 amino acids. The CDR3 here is CASSYSDEKLFF. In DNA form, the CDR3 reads TGTGCCAGCAGTTACTCTGACGAAAAACTGTTTTTT.

In DNA, the CDR3 is TGTGCCACCAGTGCCACGACAGGGGGGCGGGAAAAACTGTTTTTT. Protein: CATSATTGGREKLFF. V usage is TRBV24-1 and J usage is TRBJ1-4; 9 bases align to TRBD1. The CDR3 totals 15 residues. CDR1 and CDR2 (germline): KGHDR, SFDVKD. J was trimmed by 8 bases and V by 5 bases; bases with no gene match: 8.

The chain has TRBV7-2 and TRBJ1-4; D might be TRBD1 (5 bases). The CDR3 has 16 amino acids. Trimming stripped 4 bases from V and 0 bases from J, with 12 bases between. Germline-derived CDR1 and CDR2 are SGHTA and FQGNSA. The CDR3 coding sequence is TGTGCCAGCAGCTCCGACAGTCACACAACTAATGAAAAACTGTTTTTT. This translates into CASSSDSHTTNEKLFF.

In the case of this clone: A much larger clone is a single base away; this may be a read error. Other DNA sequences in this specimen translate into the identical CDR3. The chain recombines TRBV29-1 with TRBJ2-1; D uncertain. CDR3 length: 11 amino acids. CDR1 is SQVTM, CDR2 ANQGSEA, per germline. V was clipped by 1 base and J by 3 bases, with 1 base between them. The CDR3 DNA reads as TGCAGCGTTGAAGTCTACAATGAGCAGTTCTTC. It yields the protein CSVEVYNEQFF.

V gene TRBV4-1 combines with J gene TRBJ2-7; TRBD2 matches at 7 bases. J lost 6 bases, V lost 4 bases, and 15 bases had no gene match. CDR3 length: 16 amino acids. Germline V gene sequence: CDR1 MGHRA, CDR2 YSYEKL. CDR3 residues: CASSPTNAGVPAEQYF. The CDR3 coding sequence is TGCGCCAGCAGCCCGACTAATGCGGGGGTTCCCGCCGAGCAGTACTTC.

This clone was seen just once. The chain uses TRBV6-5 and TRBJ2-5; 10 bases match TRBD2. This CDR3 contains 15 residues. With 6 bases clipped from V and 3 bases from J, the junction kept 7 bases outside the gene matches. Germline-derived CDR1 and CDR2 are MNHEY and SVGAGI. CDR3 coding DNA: TGTGCCAGCAGCTACAGCGGGGGGGCCGAAGAGACCCAGTACTTC. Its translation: CASSYSGGAEETQYF.

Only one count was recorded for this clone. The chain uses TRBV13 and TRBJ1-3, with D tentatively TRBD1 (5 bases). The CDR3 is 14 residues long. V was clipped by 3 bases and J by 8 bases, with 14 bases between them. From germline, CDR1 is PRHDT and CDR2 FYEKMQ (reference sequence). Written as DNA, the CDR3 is TGTGCCAGCAGCTTCCGTGTTCGGGGGGACACCATATATTTT. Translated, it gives CASSFRVRGDTIYF.

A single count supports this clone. In DNA form, the CDR3 reads TGTGCCAGCAGTGCTATGGATCAGCCCCAGCATTTT. Protein product: CASSAMDQPQHF. The rearrangement joins TRBV2 to TRBJ1-5; unclear D gene. Trimming stripped 4 bases from V and 5 bases from J, with 6 bases between. The CDR3 has 12 amino acids. Germline lookup yields CDR1 SNHLY and CDR2 FYNNEI.

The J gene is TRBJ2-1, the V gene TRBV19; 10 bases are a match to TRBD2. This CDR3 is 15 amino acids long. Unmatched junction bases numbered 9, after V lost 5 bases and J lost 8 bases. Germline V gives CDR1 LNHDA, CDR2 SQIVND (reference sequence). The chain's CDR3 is CASSPRAGGHDEQFF. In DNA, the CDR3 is TGTGCCAGTAGTCCCCGAGCGGGGGGGCACGATGAGCAGTTCTTC.

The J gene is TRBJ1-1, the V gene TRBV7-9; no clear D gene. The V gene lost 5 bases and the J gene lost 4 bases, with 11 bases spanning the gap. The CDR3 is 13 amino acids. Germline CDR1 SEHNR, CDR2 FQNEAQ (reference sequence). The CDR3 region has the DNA TGTGCCAGCAGCCTGGCGTCCAGCACTGAAGCTTTCTTT. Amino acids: CASSLASSTEAFF.

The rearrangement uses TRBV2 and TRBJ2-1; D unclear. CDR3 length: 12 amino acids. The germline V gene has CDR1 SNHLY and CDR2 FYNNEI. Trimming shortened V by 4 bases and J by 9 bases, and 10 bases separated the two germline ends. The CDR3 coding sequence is TGTGCCAGCAGTGTCCAGGTTGGTGAGCAGTTCTTC. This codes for CASSVQVGEQFF.

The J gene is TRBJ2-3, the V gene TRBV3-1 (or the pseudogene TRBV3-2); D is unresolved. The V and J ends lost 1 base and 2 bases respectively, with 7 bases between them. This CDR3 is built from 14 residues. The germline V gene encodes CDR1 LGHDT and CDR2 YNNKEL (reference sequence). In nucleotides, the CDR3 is TGTGCCAGCAGCCAAGCGCCCAACACAGATACGCAGTATTTT. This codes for CASSQAPNTDTQYF.

CDR3 in DNA: TGTGCCAGCAGCCAAGAATGGGGTAGCCGTACTAGCACAGATACGCAGTATTTT. This codes for CASSQEWGSRTSTDTQYF. V gene TRBV4-2 combines with J gene TRBJ2-3, with D uncertain. The CDR3 is made up of 18 amino acids. Germline V lookup: CDR1 LGHNA, CDR2 YNFKEQ. Trimming stripped 0 bases from V and 0 bases from J, with 16 bases between.

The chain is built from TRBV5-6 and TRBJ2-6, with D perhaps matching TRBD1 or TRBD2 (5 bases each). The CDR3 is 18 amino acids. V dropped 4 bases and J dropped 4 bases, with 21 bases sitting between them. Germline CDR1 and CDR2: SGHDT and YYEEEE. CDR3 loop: CASSLGRPIMSGANVLTF. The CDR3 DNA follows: TGTGCCAGCAGCCTGGGACGGCCCATCATGTCCGGGGCCAACGTCCTGACTTTC. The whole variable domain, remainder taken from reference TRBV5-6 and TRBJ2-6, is DAGVTQSPTHLIKTRGQQVTLRCSPKSGHDTVSWYQQALGQGPQFIFQYYEEEERQRGNFPDRFSGHQFPNYSSELNVNALLLGDSALYLCASSLGRPIMSGANVLTFGAGSRLTVL.

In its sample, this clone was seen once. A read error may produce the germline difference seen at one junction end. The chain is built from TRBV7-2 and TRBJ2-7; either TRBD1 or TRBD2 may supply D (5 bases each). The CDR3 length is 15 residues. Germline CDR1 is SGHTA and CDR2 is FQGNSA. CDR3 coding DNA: TGTGCCAGCAGCCTAGCTAACCAGGGTTTCTACGAGCAGTACTTC. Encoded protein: CASSLANQGFYEQYF.

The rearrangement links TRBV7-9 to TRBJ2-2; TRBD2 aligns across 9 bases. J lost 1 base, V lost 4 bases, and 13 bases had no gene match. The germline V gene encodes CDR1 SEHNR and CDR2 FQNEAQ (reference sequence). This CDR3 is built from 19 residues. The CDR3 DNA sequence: TGTGCCAGCAGCTCGCCTAAGGTCGGTAGCGGGGGGAACACCGGGGAGCTGTTTTTT. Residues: CASSSPKVGSGGNTGELFF.

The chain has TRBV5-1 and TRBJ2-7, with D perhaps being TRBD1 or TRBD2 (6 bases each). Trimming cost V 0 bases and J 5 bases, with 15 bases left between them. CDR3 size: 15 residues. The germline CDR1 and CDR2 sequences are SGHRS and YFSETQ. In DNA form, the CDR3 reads TGCGCCAGCAGCTTGGCTACTTACAGGGAGGACGAGCAGTACTTC. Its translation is CASSLATYREDEQYF.

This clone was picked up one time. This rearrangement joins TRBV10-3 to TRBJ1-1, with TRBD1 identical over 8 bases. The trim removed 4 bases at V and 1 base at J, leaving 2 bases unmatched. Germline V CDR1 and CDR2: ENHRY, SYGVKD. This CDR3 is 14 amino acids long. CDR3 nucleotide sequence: TGTGCCATCAGTGCAGGGGGCTGGAACACTGAAGCTTTCTTT. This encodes CAISAGGWNTEAFF.

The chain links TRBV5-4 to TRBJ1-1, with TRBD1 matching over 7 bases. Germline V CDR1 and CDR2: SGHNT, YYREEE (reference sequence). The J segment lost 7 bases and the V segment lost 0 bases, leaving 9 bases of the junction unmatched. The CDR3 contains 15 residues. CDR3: CASSLGGLGQFEAFF. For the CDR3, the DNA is TGTGCCAGCAGCTTGGGGGGCCTGGGACAGTTTGAAGCTTTCTTT.

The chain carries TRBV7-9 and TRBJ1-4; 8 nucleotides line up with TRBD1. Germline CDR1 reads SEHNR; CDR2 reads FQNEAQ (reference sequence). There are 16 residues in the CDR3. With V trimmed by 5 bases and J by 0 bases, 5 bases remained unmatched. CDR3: CASSGQGSSTNEKLFF. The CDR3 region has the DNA TGTGCCAGCAGCGGACAGGGTTCCTCAACTAATGAAAAACTGTTTTTT.

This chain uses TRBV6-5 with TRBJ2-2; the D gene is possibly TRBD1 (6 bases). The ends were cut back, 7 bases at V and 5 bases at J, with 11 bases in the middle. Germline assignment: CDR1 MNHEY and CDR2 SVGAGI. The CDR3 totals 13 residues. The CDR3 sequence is CASTKTGTGELFF. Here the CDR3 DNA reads TGTGCCAGCACTAAAACAGGGACCGGGGAGCTGTTTTTT.

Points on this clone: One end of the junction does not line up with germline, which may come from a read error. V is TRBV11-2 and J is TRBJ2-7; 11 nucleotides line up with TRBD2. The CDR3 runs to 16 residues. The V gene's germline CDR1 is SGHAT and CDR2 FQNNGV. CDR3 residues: CASSERLAGSSSPPDF. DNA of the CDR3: TGTGCCAGCAGCGAACGACTAGCGGGGTCCAGTTCGCCCCCGGACTTC.